This T cell receptor (beta chain) was captured in a study of blood T cells in healthy people across ages. Study-wide results and caveats: Diversity estimated from one million T cells was considered an underestimate. The recorded TCR beta diversity per million T cells decreased in a roughly linear manner with age.

The CDR3 is 12 amino acids. V lost 6 bases, J lost 4 bases, and 12 bases lay in between. Germline CDR1 DFQATT, CDR2 SNEGSKA (reference sequence). Primed by a sample-barcoded 5' primer and a J-beta primer mix, a second PCR proceeded for roughly 6 to 12 cycles. TCRdb re-derived calls from the 5' RACE reads in MiXCR, one entry per CDR3 protein. Among some 730,000 distinct CDR3 sequences listed, about 20% were seen once. This clonotype showed up just a few times. Its specificity is not known. The rearrangement joins TRBV20-1 to TRBJ1-2; D is perhaps TRBD1 (6 bases). The receptor was derived from a man aged 70-80 years in good health. What was sequenced was blood. The CDR3 nucleotides are TGCAGTGCGTCGCAGGGGAGCTATGGCTACACCTTC. Protein product: CSASQGSYGYTF.